This T cell receptor (beta chain) was captured in a study of T-cell reconstitution after alpha-beta-depleted transplantation in children. The CDR3 extends over 15 amino acids. Germline CDR1 reads LGHNA; CDR2 reads YNFKEQ. Trimming pared 0 bases from V and 4 bases from J, leaving 13 bases between. Molecular barcoding with unique molecular identifiers was used for the TCRbeta library. TCRdb ran MiXCR on the PCR reads and lists one entry per CDR3 protein. The table shows some 350,000 distinct CDR3 sequences, with 10% occurring only once. This TCR was recovered from a human donor who donated a stem cell graft to a child with acute lymphoblastic leukemia. The sample in question was PBMCs from the stem cell graft donor, obtained from the stem cell graft. The rearrangement uses TRBV4-2 and TRBJ2-7; D is unresolved. This chain's CDR3 is CASSQELVTGYEQYF. As DNA, the CDR3 is TGTGCCAGCAGCCAAGAGTTGGTGACTGGATACGAGCAGTACTTC.